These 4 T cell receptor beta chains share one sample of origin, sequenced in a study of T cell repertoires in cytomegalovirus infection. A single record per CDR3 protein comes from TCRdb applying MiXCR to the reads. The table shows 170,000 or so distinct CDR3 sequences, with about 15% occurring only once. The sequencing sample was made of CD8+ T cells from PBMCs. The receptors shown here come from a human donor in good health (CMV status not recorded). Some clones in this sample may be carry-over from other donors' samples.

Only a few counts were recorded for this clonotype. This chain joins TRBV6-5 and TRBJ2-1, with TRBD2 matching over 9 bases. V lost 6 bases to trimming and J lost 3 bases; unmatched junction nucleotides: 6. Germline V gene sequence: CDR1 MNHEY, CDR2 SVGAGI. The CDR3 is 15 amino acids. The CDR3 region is CASRSAGGVYNEQFF. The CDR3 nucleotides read TGTGCCAGCAGGTCCGCGGGAGGGGTCTACAATGAGCAGTTCTTC.

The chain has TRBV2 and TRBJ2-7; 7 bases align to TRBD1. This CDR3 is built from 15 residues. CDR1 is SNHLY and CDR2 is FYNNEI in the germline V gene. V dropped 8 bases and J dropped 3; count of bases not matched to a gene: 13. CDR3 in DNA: TGTGCCAGCTCCCCCGGCACAGGGGAAAGCTACGAGCAGTACTTC. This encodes CASSPGTGESYEQYF.

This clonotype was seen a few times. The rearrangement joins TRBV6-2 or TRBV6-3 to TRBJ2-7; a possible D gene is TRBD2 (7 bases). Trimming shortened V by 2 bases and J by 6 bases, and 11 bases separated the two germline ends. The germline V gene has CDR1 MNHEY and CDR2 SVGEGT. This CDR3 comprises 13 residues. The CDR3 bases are TGTGCCAGCAGTTACGGGGGGGCAGTCGAGCAGTACTTC. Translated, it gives CASSYGGAVEQYF.

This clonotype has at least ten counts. CDR3 DNA: TGTGCCAGCAGCTTAGTAGGGGAGCAGTACTTC. This sequence encodes CASSLVGEQYF. The gene calls are TRBV7-2 and TRBJ2-7; unclear D gene. The CDR3 covers 11 residues. V dropped 1 base and J dropped 7 bases, with 5 bases sitting between them. Per the germline V gene, CDR1 is SGHTA and CDR2 is FQGNSA.